Listed below are T cell receptor beta chains from one sample, sequenced in a study of cytotoxic CD8 clonotypes in ibrutinib-treated CLL. TCRdb's table, derived via immunoSEQ multiplex PCR, lists solely in-frame clones and lacks some. Among 40,000 or so clones listed, 60% to 70% were seen once. Sequences were derived from PBMCs, sampled after 24 months of ibrutinib treatment. The receptors were sampled from a human donor with chronic lymphocytic leukemia. Each CDR3 is given with its conserved first and last residue. A D gene is named only where the DNA matches it firmly. Rows give clone size only sometimes, using once, few, many, or a class for an expanded clone.

TRBJ2-5 | - | TRBV5-1 | - | TGCGCCAGCAGCATAGGGGGTCAAGAGACCCAGTACTTC | CASSIGGQETQYF
TRBJ2-7 | - | TRBV6-1 | - | TGTGCCAGCAGTGAGGGGTCAGGGGACTACGAGCAGTACTTC | CASSEGSGDYEQYF
TRBJ1-5 | - | TRBV27 | - | TGTGCCAGCAGGGACAGATTTAGCAATCAGCCCCAGCATTTT | CASRDRFSNQPQHF
TRBJ1-5 | - | TRBV6-6 | TRBD1 | TGTGCCAGTCGGGACAGAAGCAATCAGCCCCAGCATTTT | CASRDRSNQPQHF
TRBJ1-3 | - | TRBV7-6 | TRBD1 | TGTGCCAGCAGCTTAACCGGGACAGGGGCAAGGGGAAACACCATATATTTT | CASSLTGTGARGNTIYF
TRBJ1-1 | few | TRBV30 | - | TGTGCCTGGAGAAGGACGCAGAACACTGAAGCTTTCTTT | CAWRRTQNTEAFF
TRBJ2-7 | few | TRBV27 | - | TGTGCCAGCAGTTTATTCGCTAGCCACGAGCAGTACTTC | CASSLFASHEQYF
TRBJ2-3 | few | TRBV19 | TRBD2 | TGTGCCAGTAGGGTAGCGGGAGGTTTCACAGATACGCAGTATTTT | CASRVAGGFTDTQYF
TRBJ2-5 | - | TRBV27 | - | TGTGCCAGCAGTCCCTCGATTACGGTAGGGGGAGAGACCCAGTACTTC | CASSPSITVGGETQYF
TRBJ2-1 | - | TRBV6-1 | - | TGTGCCAGCAGTGTTGACTACACTCGAGGGAATGAGCAGTTCTTC | CASSVDYTRGNEQFF
TRBJ2-3 | - | TRBV2 | TRBD2 | TGTGCCAGCAGTGAGGGACTAGCGGGGGGGATGGATACGCAGTATTTT | CASSEGLAGGMDTQYF
TRBJ1-2 | - | TRBV7-2 | - | TGTGCCAGCAGCTTAGGTCTGGGGCCAGAGATCTATGGCTACACCTTC | CASSLGLGPEIYGYTF
TRBJ2-7 | - | TRBV28 | TRBD2 | TGTGCCAGCAGTTCCCCCGGGACTAGCGGTACCTACGAGCAGTACTTC | CASSSPGTSGTYEQYF
TRBJ2-7 | - | TRBV7-9 | - | TGTGCCAGCAGCTTAACGTTTGACAGCTACGAGCAGTACTTC | CASSLTFDSYEQYF
TRBJ1-6 | - | TRBV7-2 | - | TGTGCCAGCAGCCCCCTTTTGGGTCCCTTTACAAACTCACCCCTCCACTTT | CASSPLLGPFTNSPLHF
TRBJ2-1 | few | TRBV7-9 | TRBD2 | TGTGCCAGCAGCTTAAGACTAGCGGGAGATGTGTTCTTC | CASSLRLAGDVFF
TRBJ2-7 | - | TRBV9 | - | TGTGCCAGCAGCGTAGGCTGGGGCTACGAGCAGTACTTC | CASSVGWGYEQYF
TRBJ2-5 | few | TRBV5-1 | - | TGCGCCAGCAGCTTGAAAGGAACCCAAGAGACCCAGTACTTC | CASSLKGTQETQYF
TRBJ2-3 | - | TRBV2 | - | TGTGCCAGCAGCAAAGACAGTTCCTCTAGCACAGATACGCAGTATTTT | CASSKDSSSSTDTQYF
TRBJ2-7 | - | TRBV2 | - | TGTGCCAGCAGTCTCTCCGGGACCCCGACCTACGAGCAGTACTTC | CASSLSGTPTYEQYF
TRBJ2-3 | - | TRBV11-2 | - | TGTGCCAGCAGCTTAGCTGGCAGCACGCAGTATTTT | CASSLAGSTQYF
TRBJ2-1 | - | TRBV5-1 | - | TGCGCCAGCAGCTTGTGGGGCCGAGGGGACAATGAGCAGTTCTTC | CASSLWGRGDNEQFF
TRBJ1-1 | - | TRBV10-3 | - | TGTGCCATCAGTGAGGTTGGGGCGCAAAACACTGAAGCTTTCTTT | CAISEVGAQNTEAFF
TRBJ2-7 | - | TRBV28 | - | TGTGCCAGCAGCCCCAAAGTCCACGAGCAGTACTTC | CASSPKVHEQYF
TRBJ2-7 | few | TRBV5-1 | TRBD2 | TGCGCCAGCAGCCGGACTAGCGGGAGTGCATTTCACTACGAGCAGTACTTC | CASSRTSGSAFHYEQYF
TRBJ1-2 | many | TRBV6-1 | - | TGTGCCAGCAGAGCAGTAGGTGGCTACACCTTC | CASRAVGGYTF
TRBJ2-2 | - | TRBV7-3 | - | TGTGCCAGCAGCTTAATAGCGGCGAACACCGGGGAGCTGTTTTTT | CASSLIAANTGELFF
TRBJ2-1 | - | TRBV5-1 | TRBD1 | TGCGCCAGCAGCTTGAACCACCTCCGGGACAGGTGGTACAATGAGCAGTTCTTC | CASSLNHLRDRWYNEQFF
TRBJ2-1 | - | TRBV7-3 | TRBD2 | TGTGCCAGCAGCCCCACATATAGCGGGGGGAACAATGAGCAGTTCTTC | CASSPTYSGGNNEQFF
TRBJ2-1 | few | TRBV28 | TRBD2 | TGTGCCTCGGGACTAGCGGGAGGGCCTCCCTACAATGAGCAGTTCTTC | CASGLAGGPPYNEQFF
TRBJ1-1 | - | TRBV5-1 | TRBD1 | TGCGCCAGCAGCTTTCCGGGACAGAACTTGGTAGCTTTCTTT | CASSFPGQNLVAFF
TRBJ2-1 | once | TRBV21-1 | - | TGTGCCAGCAGCCCCCTTTATTTGACAACAACCTACAATGAGCAGTTCTTC | CASSPLYLTTTYNEQFF
TRBJ1-2 | - | TRBV5-6 | - | TGTGCCAGCAGCCCCTTGGGAGCAGGGTATGGCTACACCTTC | CASSPLGAGYGYTF
TRBJ1-1 | - | TRBV21-1 | - | TGTGCCAGCAGCAAACAGGGGACAGCGCAACAGACGAACACTGAAGCTTTCTTT | CASSKQGTAQQTNTEAFF
TRBJ2-7 | few | TRBV5-1 | - | TGCGCCAGCAGCTTTAGTGCGCAATACGAGCAGTACTTC | CASSFSAQYEQYF
TRBJ2-7 | - | TRBV28 | TRBD1 | TGTGCCAGCAGTTTTCTTGTAAGGGGGCGTGGGGAGCAGTACTTC | CASSFLVRGRGEQYF
TRBJ1-1 | few | TRBV19 | - | TGTGCCAGTAGTATGGTCGGAGACACTGAAGCTTTCTTT | CASSMVGDTEAFF
TRBJ2-2 | - | TRBV28 | TRBD1 | TGTGCCAGCAGGAGACCCCAGGGGGCGACCGGGGAGCTGTTTTTT | CASRRPQGATGELFF
TRBJ1-5 | - | TRBV7-9 | - | TGTGCCAGCAGCTCACTCGACAGTCCGGAGGGCAATCAGCCCCAGCATTTT | CASSSLDSPEGNQPQHF